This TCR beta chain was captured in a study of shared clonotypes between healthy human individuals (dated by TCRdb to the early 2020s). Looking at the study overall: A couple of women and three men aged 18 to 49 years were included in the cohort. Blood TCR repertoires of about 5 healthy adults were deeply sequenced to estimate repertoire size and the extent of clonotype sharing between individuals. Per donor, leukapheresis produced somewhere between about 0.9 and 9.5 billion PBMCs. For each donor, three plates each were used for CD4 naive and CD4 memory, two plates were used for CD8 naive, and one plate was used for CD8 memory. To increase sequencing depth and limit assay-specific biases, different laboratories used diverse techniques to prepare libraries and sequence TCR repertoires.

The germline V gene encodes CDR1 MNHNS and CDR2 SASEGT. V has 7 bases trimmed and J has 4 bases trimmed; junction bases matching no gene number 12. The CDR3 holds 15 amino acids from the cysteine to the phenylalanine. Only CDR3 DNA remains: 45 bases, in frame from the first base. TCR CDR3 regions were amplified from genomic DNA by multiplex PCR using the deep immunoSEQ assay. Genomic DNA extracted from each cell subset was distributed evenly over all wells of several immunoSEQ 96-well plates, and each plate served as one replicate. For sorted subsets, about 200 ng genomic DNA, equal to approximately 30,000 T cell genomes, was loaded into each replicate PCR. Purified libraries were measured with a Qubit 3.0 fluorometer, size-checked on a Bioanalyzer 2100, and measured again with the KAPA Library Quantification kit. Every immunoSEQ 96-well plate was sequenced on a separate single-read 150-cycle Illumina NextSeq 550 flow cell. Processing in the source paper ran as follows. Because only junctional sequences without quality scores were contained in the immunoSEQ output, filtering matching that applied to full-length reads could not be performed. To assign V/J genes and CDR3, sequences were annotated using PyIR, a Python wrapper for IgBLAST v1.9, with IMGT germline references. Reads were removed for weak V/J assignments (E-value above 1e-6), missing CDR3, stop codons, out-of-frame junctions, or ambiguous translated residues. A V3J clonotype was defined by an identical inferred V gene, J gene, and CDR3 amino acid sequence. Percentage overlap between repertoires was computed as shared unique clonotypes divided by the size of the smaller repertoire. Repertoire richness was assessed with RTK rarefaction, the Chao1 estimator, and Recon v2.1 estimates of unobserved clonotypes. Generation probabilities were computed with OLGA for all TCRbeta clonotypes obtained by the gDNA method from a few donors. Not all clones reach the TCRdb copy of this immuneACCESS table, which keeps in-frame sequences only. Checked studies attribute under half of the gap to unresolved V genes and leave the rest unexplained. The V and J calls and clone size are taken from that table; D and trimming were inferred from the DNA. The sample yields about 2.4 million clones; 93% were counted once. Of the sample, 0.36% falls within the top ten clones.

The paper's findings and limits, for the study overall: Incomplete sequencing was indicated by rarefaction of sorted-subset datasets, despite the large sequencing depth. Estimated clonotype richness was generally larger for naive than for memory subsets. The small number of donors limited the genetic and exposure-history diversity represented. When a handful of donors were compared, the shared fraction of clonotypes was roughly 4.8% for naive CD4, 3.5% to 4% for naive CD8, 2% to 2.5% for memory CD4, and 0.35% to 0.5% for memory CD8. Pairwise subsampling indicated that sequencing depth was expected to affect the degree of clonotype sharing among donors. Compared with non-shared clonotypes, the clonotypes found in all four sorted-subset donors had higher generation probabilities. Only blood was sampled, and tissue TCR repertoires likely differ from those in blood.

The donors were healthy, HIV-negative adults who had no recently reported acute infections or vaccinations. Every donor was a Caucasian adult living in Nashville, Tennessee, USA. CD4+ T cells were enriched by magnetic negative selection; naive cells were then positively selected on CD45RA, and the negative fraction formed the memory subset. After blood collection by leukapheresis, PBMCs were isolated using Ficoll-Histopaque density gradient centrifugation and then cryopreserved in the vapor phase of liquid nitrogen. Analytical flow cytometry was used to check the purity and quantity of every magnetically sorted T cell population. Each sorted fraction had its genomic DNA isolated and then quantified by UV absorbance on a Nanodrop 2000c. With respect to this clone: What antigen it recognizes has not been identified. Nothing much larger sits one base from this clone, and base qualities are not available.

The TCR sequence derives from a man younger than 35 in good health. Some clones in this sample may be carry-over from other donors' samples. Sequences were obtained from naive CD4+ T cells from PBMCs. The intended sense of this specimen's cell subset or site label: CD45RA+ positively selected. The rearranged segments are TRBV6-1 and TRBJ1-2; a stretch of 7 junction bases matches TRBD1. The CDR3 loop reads CASILRQGGIYGYTF. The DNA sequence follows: TGTGCCAGCATTCTCAGACAGGGAGGAATCTATGGCTACACCTTC.